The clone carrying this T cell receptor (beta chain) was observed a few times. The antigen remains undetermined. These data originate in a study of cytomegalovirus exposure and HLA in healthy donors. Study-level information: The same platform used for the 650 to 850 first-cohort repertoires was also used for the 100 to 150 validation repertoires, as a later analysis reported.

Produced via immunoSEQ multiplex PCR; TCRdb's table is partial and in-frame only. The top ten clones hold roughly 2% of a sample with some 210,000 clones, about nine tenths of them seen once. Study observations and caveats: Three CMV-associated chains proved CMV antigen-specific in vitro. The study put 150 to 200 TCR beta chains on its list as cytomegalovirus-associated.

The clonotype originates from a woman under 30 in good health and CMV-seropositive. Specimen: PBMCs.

CDR3 coding DNA: TGTGCCAGCAGTAGGGACAGCAATGAGCAGTTCTTC. Protein: CASSRDSNEQFF. This chain links TRBV2 with TRBJ2-1, with TRBD1 identical over 7 bases. The CDR3 covers 12 residues. CDR1 is SNHLY, CDR2 FYNNEI, per germline. V lost 5 bases and J lost 6; bases outside the gene matches: 1.